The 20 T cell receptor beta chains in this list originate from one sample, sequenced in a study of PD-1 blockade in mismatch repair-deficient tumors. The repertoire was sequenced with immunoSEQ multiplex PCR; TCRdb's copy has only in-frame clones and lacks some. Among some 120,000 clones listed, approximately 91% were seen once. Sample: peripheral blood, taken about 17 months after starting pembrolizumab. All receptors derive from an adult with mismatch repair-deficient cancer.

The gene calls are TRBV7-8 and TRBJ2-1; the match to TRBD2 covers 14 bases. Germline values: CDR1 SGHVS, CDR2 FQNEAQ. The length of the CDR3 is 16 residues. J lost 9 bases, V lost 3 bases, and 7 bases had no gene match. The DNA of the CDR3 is TGTGCCAGCAGCTTTACACCGGGACTAGCGGGAGTTGAGCAGTTCTTC. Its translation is CASSFTPGLAGVEQFF.

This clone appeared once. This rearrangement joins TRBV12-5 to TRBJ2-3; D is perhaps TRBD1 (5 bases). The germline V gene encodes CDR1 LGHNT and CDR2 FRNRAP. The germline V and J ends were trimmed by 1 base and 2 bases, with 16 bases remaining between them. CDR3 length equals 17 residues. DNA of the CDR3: TGTGCTAGTGGTTTGGATGAGGACAAGGGTTACACAGATACGCAGTATTTT. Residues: CASGLDEDKGYTDTQYF. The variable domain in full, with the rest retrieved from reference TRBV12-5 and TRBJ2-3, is DARVTQTPRHKVTEMGQEVTMRCQPILGHNTVFWYRQTMMQGLELLAYFRNRAPLDDSGMPKDRFSAEMPDATLATLKIQPSEPRDSAVYFCASGLDEDKGYTDTQYFGPGTRLTVL.

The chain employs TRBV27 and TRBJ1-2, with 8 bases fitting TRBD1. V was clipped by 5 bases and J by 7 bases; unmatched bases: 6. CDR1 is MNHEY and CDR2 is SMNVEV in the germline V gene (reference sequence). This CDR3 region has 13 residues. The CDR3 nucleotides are TGTGCCAGCAGTACAAAACAGGGGGTTGGCTACACCTTC. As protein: CASSTKQGVGYTF.

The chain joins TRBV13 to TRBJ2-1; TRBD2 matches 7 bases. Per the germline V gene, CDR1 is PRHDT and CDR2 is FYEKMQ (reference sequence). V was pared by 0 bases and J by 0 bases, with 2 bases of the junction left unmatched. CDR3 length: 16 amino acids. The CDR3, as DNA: TGTGCCAGCAGCTTAGGGGGGAGGGCCTCCTACAATGAGCAGTTCTTC. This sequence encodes CASSLGGRASYNEQFF.

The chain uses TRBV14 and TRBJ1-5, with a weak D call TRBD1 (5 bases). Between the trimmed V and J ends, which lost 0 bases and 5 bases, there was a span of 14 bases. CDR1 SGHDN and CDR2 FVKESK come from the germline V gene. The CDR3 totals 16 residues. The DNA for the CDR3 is TGTGCCAGCAGCCAAGATCTTAGTACCAGGGATCAGCCCCAGCATTTT. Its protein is CASSQDLSTRDQPQHF. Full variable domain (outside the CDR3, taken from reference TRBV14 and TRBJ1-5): EAGVTQFPSHSVIEKGQTVTLRCDPISGHDNLYWYRRVMGKEIKFLLHFVKESKQDESGMPNNRFLAERTGGTYSTLKVQPAELEDSGVYFCASSQDLSTRDQPQHFGDGTRLSIL.

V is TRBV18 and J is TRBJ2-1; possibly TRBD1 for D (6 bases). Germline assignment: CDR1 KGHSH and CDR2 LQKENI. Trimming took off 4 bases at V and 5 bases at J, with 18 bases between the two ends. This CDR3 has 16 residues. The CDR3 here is CASSRSQGNFDNEQFF. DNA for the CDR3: TGTGCCAGCTCACGTTCCCAGGGGAATTTCGACAATGAGCAGTTCTTC.

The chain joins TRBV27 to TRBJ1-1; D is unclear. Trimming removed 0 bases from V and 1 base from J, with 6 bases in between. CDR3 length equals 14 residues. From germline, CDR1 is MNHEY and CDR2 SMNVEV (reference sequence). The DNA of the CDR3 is TGTGCCAGCAGTTTATCGTTCGGGAACACTGAAGCTTTCTTT. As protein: CASSLSFGNTEAFF.

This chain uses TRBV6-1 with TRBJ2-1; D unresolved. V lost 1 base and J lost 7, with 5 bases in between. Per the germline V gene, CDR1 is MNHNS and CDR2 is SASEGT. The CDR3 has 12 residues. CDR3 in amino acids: CASSEGLNEQFF. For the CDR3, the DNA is TGTGCCAGCAGTGAAGGTTTAAATGAGCAGTTCTTC.

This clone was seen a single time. The CDR3: CASSLVLTAPNTYEQYF. Here the CDR3 DNA reads TGTGCCAGCAGCTTAGTGCTGACAGCTCCTAATACCTACGAGCAGTACTTC. The J gene is TRBJ2-7, the V gene TRBV7-8; D may be TRBD1 (5 bases). Trimming stripped 1 base from V and 2 bases from J, with 18 bases between. CDR1 and CDR2 from the germline V gene are SGHVS and FQNEAQ. There are 17 residues in the CDR3.

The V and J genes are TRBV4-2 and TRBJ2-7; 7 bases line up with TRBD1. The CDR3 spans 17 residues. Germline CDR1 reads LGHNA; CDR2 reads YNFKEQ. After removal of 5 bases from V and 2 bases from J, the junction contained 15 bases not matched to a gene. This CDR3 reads CASSGQTRTGRAYEQYF. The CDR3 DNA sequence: TGTGCCAGCAGCGGGCAAACTCGGACAGGCCGCGCCTACGAGCAGTACTTC.

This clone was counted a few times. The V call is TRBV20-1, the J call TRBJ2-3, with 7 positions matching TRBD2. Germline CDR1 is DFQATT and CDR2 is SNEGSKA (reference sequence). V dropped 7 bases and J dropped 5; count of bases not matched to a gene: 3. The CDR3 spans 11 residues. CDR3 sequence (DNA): TGCAGTGGCAGGACTAGAGATACGCAGTATTTT. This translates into CSGRTRDTQYF.

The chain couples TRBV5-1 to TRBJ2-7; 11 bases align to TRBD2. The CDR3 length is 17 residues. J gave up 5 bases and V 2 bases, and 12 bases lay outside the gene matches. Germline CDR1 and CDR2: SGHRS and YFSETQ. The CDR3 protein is CASSFHLLLAGVNEQYF. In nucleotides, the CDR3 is TGCGCCAGCAGCTTTCATCTACTACTAGCGGGAGTAAACGAGCAGTACTTC.

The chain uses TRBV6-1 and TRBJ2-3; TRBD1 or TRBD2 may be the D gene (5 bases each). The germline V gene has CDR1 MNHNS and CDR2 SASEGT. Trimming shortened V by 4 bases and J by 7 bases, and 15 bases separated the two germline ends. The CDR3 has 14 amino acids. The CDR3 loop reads CASSAGPRVNTQYF. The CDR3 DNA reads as TGTGCCAGCAGTGCAGGGCCGAGGGTTAATACGCAGTATTTT.

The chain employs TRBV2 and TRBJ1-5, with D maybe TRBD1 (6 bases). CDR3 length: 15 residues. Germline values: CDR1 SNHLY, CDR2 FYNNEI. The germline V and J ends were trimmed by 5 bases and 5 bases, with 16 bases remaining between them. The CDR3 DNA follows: TGTGCCAGCAGTCAGGGGACCAGTATTTATCAGCCCCAGCATTTT. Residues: CASSQGTSIYQPQHF.

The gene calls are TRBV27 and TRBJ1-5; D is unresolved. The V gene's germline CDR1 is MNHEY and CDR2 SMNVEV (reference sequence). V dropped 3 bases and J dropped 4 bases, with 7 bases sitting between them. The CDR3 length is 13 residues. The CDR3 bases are TGTGCCAGCAGTTTGTGGAGTAATCAGCCCCAGCATTTT. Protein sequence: CASSLWSNQPQHF.

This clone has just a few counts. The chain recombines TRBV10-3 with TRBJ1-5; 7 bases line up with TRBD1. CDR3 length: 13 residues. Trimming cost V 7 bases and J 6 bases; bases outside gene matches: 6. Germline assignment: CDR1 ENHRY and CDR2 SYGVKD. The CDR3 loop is CAIKEDRSQPQHF. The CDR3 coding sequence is TGTGCCATCAAGGAGGACAGGAGTCAGCCCCAGCATTTT.

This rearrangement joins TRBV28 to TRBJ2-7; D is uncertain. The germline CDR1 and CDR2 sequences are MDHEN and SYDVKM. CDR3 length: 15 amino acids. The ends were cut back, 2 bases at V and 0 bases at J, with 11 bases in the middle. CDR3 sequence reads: CASSLLDGSSYEQYF. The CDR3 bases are TGTGCCAGCAGTTTACTCGACGGAAGCTCCTACGAGCAGTACTTC.

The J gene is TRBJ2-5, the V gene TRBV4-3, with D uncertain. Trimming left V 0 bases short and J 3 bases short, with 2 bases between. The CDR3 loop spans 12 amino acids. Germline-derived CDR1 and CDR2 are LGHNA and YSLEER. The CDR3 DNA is TGCGCCAGCAGCCAAGATAAAGAGACCCAGTACTTC. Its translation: CASSQDKETQYF.

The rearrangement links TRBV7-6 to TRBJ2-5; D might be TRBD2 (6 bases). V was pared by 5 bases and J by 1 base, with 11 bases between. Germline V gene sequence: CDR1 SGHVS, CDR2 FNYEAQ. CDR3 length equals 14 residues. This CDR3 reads CASSQTRSQETQYF. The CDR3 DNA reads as TGTGCCAGCAGCCAGACTAGATCCCAAGAGACCCAGTACTTC.

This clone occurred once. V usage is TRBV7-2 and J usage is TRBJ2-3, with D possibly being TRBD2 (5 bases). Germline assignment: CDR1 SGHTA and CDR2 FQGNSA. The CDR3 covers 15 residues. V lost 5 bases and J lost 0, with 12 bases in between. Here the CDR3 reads CASSPGLLSTDTQYF. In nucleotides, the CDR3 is TGTGCCAGCAGCCCTGGACTTCTTAGCACAGATACGCAGTATTTT.